This T cell receptor (beta chain) was profiled in a study of shared T cell receptors in the human thymus. TCRdb's table, derived via immunoSEQ multiplex PCR, lists solely in-frame clones and lacks some. In the table there are 700,000 or so clones, approximately 85% of which are singletons. Trimming cost V 4 bases and J 2 bases; bases outside gene matches: 14. Germline V gene lookup returns CDR1 SQVTM and CDR2 ANQGSEA. The CDR3 is made up of 16 amino acids. These data were likewise used in another study, on human thymus T cells. From that paper: Obtained as resections during corrective heart surgery, the thymus tissue was then studied.

The V gene is TRBV29-1, the J gene TRBJ2-7; 7 bases map to TRBD1. This clonotype was sampled from a girl younger than two with a congenital heart defect. The sequenced sample consisted of thymocytes. In nucleotides, the CDR3 is TGCAGCGTTGGGCCGGGGACAGAATCATCCACCTACGAGCAGTACTTC. It translates to CSVGPGTESSTYEQYF.